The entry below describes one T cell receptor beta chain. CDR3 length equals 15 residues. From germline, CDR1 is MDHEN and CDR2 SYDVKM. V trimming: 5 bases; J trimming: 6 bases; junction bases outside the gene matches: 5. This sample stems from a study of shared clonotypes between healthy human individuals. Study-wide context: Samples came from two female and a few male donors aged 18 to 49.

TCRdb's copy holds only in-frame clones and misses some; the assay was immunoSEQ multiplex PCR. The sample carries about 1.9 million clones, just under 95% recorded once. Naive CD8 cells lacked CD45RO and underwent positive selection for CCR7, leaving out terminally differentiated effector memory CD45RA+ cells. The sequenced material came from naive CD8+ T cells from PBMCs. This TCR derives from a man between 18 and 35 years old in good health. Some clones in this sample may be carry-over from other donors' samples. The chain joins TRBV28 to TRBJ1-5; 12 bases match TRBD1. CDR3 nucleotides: TGTGCCAGCAGTCCGGGACAGGGGGCTTTTCAGCCCCAGCATTTT. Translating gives CASSPGQGAFQPQHF.